The rows below give T cell receptor beta chains drawn from one sample of a study of metastatic and nonmetastatic thyroid tumors. TCRdb recomputed clones from the PCR reads via MiXCR. The sample holds around 45,000 clones, around 3.1% seen once. The material sequenced was blood. The receptor source for this set is a female donor with papillary thyroid cancer or a benign thyroid nodule (not recorded which). Some clones in this sample may be carry-over from other donors' samples. CDR3s include the opening cysteine and the closing phenylalanine or tryptophan. Each record gives: CDR3 protein, CDR3 DNA, V gene, clone size, CDR3 length, J gene, D gene. D genes are given only for firm matches. A clone size is listed for some rows: how often the clone was seen (once, few, many), or a class if it is expanded.

CASSSVGRSSGNTIYF	TGTGCCAGCAGCTCCGTTGGGAGGAGCTCTGGAAACACCATATATTTT	TRBV11-3	.	16	TRBJ1-3	.
CATSDGTWGGETQYF	TGTGCCACCAGTGACGGAACTTGGGGGGGGGAGACCCAGTACTTC	TRBV24-1	many	15	TRBJ2-5	TRBD2
CASSLDPGVNYEQYF	TGTGCCAGCAGCTTAGACCCCGGTGTAAACTACGAGCAGTACTTC	TRBV11-2	few	15	TRBJ2-7	.
CASSPQGSGGYTF	TGTGCCAGCAGCCCACAGGGGAGCGGTGGCTACACCTTC	TRBV7-3	few	13	TRBJ1-2	TRBD1
CSARPTGSEKLFF	TGCAGTGCTAGACCGACAGGGAGTGAAAAACTGTTTTTT	TRBV20-1	many	13	TRBJ1-4	TRBD1
CASSNGVAGARGNIQYF	TGTGCCAGCAGTAACGGGGTCGCAGGGGCGAGGGGAAACATTCAGTACTTC	TRBV27	many	17	TRBJ2-4	.
CASSQERTSGYTF	TGTGCCAGCAGCCAAGAAAGGACCTCTGGCTACACCTTC	TRBV4-2	many	13	TRBJ1-2	.
CASSAGTDYYEQYF	TGTGCCAGCAGTGCCGGGACAGACTACTACGAGCAGTACTTC	TRBV2	.	14	TRBJ2-7	TRBD1
CASSIQGSNQPQHF	TGTGCCAGTAGTATTCAGGGAAGCAATCAGCCCCAGCATTTT	TRBV19	many	14	TRBJ1-5	.
CASSSFREREETQYF	TGTGCCAGCAGTTCCTTCCGGGAGAGGGAAGAGACCCAGTACTTC	TRBV28	.	15	TRBJ2-5	.
CASSYWDRGGNQPQHF	TGTGCCAGCAGTTACTGGGACAGGGGAGGCAATCAGCCCCAGCATTTT	TRBV6-2/TRBV6-3	few	16	TRBJ1-5	TRBD1
CASSVGLAGAVKQYF	TGCGCCAGCAGCGTAGGCCTAGCGGGAGCAGTCAAGCAGTACTTC	TRBV5-1	few	15	TRBJ2-7	TRBD2
CAIKSAANTGELFF	TGTGCCATCAAGTCAGCGGCTAACACCGGGGAGCTGTTTTTT	TRBV10-3	few	14	TRBJ2-2	.
CSARGGGTGVDYEQYF	TGCAGTGCTAGAGGGGGCGGGACAGGGGTGGACTACGAGCAGTACTTC	TRBV20-1	few	16	TRBJ2-7	TRBD1
CATSDRANYGYTF	TGTGCCACTTCCGACAGAGCTAACTATGGCTACACCTTC	TRBV24-1	many	13	TRBJ1-2	.
CASSAQNQPQHF	TGTGCCAGTAGTGCTCAAAATCAGCCCCAGCATTTT	TRBV19	many	12	TRBJ1-5	.
CSARDRNSGGAGVYNEQFF	TGCAGTGCTAGAGATCGTAATAGCGGGGGGGCCGGGGTCTACAATGAGCAGTTCTTC	TRBV20-1	.	19	TRBJ2-1	TRBD2
CASSSLAGGDTDTQYF	TGTGCCAGCAGCTCCCTAGCGGGAGGGGACACAGATACGCAGTATTTT	TRBV7-9	many	16	TRBJ2-3	TRBD2
CASSTSVGYEQYF	TGTGCCAGCAGCACTAGTGTCGGGTACGAGCAGTACTTC	TRBV9	many	13	TRBJ2-7	.
CASSYSFNQPQHF	TGTGCCAGCAGTTACTCGTTCAATCAGCCCCAGCATTTT	TRBV6-2/TRBV6-3	.	13	TRBJ1-5	.
CASSLVGGISYEQYF	TGTGCCAGCAGCTTAGTAGGGGGGATATCCTACGAGCAGTACTTC	TRBV11-2	many	15	TRBJ2-7	.
CASSYGVSVGSYEQYF	TGTGCCAGCAGTTACGGGGTATCGGTGGGTTCCTACGAGCAGTACTTC	TRBV6-1	many	16	TRBJ2-7	.
CASSEGGVGANVLTF	TGTGCCAGCAGTGAGGGAGGGGTAGGGGCCAACGTCCTGACTTTC	TRBV2	medium-sized	15	TRBJ2-6	TRBD2
CASSPKNTGELFF	TGTGCCAGCAGCCCCAAGAACACCGGGGAGCTGTTTTTT	TRBV6-4	few	13	TRBJ2-2	.
CASSLTDRGQPQHF	TGTGCCAGCAGCTTGACGGACAGGGGTCAGCCCCAGCATTTT	TRBV7-6	many	14	TRBJ1-5	TRBD1
CSATPLDRPTGAFF	TGCAGTGCTACCCCCTTAGATCGTCCGACCGGAGCTTTCTTT	TRBV20-1	few	14	TRBJ1-1	.
CASTGYSGRAGELFF	TGTGCCAGCACCGGGTATAGCGGGAGAGCCGGGGAGCTGTTTTTT	TRBV19	many	15	TRBJ2-2	TRBD2
CASSQGPIGEQYF	TGTGCCAGCAGCCAAGGACCTATTGGAGAGCAGTACTTC	TRBV3-1	many	13	TRBJ2-7	.
CASSWRRDRGHRSYEQYF	TGTGCCAGCAGCTGGAGAAGGGACAGGGGGCACCGCTCCTACGAGCAGTACTTC	TRBV11-2	few	18	TRBJ2-7	TRBD1
CASGFQGGTTSPYKQYF	TGTGCTAGTGGTTTCCAAGGAGGAACGACTAGCCCCTACAAGCAGTACTTC	TRBV12-5	many	17	TRBJ2-7	TRBD2
CAWSRGAGAYEQYF	TGTGCCTGGAGTCGAGGTGCTGGGGCGTACGAGCAGTACTTC	TRBV30	.	14	TRBJ2-7	.
CASSRGDRDGYTF	TGTGCCAGTAGCCGAGGGGACAGGGATGGCTACACCTTC	TRBV19	few	13	TRBJ1-2	TRBD1
CASTSGRIEETQYF	TGCGCCAGCACGTCAGGGAGGATTGAAGAGACCCAGTACTTC	TRBV5-1	many	14	TRBJ2-5	.
CSVRPLAKNIQYF	TGCAGTGTCAGGCCACTAGCCAAAAACATTCAGTACTTC	TRBV20-1	.	13	TRBJ2-4	.
CASSALAGDTQYF	TGCGCCAGCAGTGCCCTAGCGGGAGATACGCAGTATTTT	TRBV10-2	many	13	TRBJ2-3	TRBD2
CPSSGLLTYSGNTIYF	TGTCCCAGCAGTGGATTGTTAACCTACTCTGGAAACACCATATATTTT	TRBV3-1	.	16	TRBJ1-3	.
CASSSSSGLGYNEQFF	TGTGCCAGCAGCTCGTCTAGCGGCCTAGGTTACAATGAGCAGTTCTTC	TRBV11-3	many	16	TRBJ2-1	TRBD2
CASSIGQGAGYGYNF	TGCGCCAGCAGCATCGGACAGGGTGCGGGCTATGGCTACAACTTC	TRBV5-1	.	15	TRBJ1-2	TRBD1
CATSGGRLTDTQYF	TGTGCCACCAGCGGCGGGAGGCTCACAGATACGCAGTATTTT	TRBV15	.	14	TRBJ2-3	TRBD2
CASSSLLGGGETQYF	TGTGCCAGCAGTTCTCTTCTGGGGGGCGGAGAGACCCAGTACTTC	TRBV28	many	15	TRBJ2-5	.
CASRRTGNTIYF	TGTGCCAGTAGGCGGACAGGAAACACCATATATTTT	TRBV19	many	12	TRBJ1-3	.
CASSLGGGAYNEQFF	TGTGCCAGCAGTTTAGGCGGAGGGGCGTACAATGAGCAGTTCTTC	TRBV12-3/TRBV12-4	few	15	TRBJ2-1	.
CASSYASGGRGYEQYF	TGTGCCAGCAGTTACGCCTCGGGCGGGAGAGGGTACGAGCAGTACTTC	TRBV6-5	.	16	TRBJ2-7	TRBD2
CASSFPQGHGYTF	TGTGCCAGCAGTTTCCCGCAGGGGCATGGCTACACCTTC	TRBV28	many	13	TRBJ1-2	.
CASSLAGGPVGTGELFF	TGTGCCAGCAGTCTAGCGGGAGGGCCTGTGGGGACCGGGGAGCTGTTTTTT	TRBV27	many	17	TRBJ2-2	TRBD2
CASSWRGMNTEAFF	TGTGCCAGCAGCTGGAGAGGGATGAACACTGAAGCTTTCTTT	TRBV7-2	.	14	TRBJ1-1	.
CSASPPASGSPDTQYF	TGCAGTGCTAGCCCCCCTGCTAGCGGGAGTCCAGATACGCAGTATTTT	TRBV20-1	many	16	TRBJ2-3	TRBD2
CSVHVAGIQYF	TGCAGTGTTCACGTTGCGGGGATCCAGTACTTC	TRBV20-1	many	11	TRBJ2-5	.
CASSSRSFSQYF	TGTGCCAGCAGTTCAAGATCTTTTAGTCAGTACTTC	TRBV28	few	12	TRBJ2-7	.
CASSLEGDSRAFMAYEQYF	TGTGCCAGCAGCTTAGAGGGAGACAGTCGAGCCTTTATGGCTTACGAGCAGTACTTC	TRBV7-8	medium-sized	19	TRBJ2-7	.
CASSPPSGTGGHNEQFF	TGTGCCAGCAGTCCACCCTCCGGGACAGGGGGACACAATGAGCAGTTCTTC	TRBV12-3/TRBV12-4	many	17	TRBJ2-1	TRBD1
CASSIDGTGISYQHF	TGTGCCAGTAGTATAGACGGGACAGGGATTTCGTACCAGCATTTT	TRBV19	few	15	TRBJ1-5	TRBD1